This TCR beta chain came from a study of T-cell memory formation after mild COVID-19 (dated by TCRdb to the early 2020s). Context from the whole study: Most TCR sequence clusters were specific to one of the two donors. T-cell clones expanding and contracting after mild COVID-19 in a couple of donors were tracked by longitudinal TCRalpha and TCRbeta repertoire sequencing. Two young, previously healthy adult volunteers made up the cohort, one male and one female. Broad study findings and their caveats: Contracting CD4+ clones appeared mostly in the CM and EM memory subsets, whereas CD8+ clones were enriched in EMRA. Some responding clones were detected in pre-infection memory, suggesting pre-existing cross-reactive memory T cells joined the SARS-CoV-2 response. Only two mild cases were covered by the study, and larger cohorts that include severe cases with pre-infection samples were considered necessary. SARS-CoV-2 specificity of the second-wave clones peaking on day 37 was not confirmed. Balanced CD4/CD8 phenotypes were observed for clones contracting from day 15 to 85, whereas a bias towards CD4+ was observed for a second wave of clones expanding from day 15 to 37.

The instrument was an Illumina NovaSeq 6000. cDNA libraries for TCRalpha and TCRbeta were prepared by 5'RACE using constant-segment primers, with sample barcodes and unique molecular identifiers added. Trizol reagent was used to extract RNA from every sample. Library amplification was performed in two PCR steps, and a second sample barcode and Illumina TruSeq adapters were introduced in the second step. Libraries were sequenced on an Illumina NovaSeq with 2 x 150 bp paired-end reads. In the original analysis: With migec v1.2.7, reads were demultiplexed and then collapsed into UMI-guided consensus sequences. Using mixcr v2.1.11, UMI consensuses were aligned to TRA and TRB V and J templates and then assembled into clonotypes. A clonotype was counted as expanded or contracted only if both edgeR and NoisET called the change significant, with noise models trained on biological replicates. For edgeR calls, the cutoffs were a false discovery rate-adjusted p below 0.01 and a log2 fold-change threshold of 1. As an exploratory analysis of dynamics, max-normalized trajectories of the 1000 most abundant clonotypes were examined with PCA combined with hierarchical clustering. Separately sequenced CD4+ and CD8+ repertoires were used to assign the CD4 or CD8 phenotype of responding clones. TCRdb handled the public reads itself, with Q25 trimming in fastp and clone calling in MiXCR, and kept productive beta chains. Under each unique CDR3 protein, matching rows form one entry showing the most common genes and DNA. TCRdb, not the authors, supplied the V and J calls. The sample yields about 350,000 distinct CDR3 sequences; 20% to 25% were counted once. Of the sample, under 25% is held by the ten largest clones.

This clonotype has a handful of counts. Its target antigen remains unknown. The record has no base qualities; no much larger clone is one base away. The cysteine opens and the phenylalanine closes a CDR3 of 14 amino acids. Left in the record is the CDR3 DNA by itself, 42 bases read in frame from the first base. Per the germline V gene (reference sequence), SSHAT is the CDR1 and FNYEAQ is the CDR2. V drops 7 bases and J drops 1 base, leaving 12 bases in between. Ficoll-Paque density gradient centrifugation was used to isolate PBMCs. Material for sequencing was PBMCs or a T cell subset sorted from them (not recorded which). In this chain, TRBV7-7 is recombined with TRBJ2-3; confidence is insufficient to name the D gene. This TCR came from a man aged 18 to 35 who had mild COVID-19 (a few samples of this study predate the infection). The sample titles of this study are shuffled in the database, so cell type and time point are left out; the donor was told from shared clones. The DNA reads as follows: TGTGCCAGCAAATGGCTTTCGGGCACAGATACGCAGTATTTT. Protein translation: CASKWLSGTDTQYF.